The present TCR beta chain was sequenced within a study of blood T cell repertoires in COVID-19 (TCRdb year 2020). About the study as a whole: Collaborator samples came from the United States, Italy and Spain and covered acute and convalescent phases of COVID-19. The prospective study material was composed of cDNA or gDNA derived from T cells, B-cell-depleted T cells, or PBMCs. Subjects who had been exposed to COVID-19, were actively infected with it, or had recovered from it provided the deeply sampled blood TCRbeta repertoires that made up the dataset. The repertoires were released in a freely available public database intended as a resource for research on the immune response to SARS-CoV-2. The samples were drawn from two sources: the first 160 participants of the ongoing ImmuneRACE study, and 950 to 1,500 subjects contributed by 6 global collaborators. Nearly every sample came with metadata listing a de-identified subject ID, COVID-19 status, age in years and sex. HLA class I and class II types, where available, came from metadata supplied by the sample provider rather than from assay-based typing. What the authors observed across the whole study: The amount of clinical and demographic metadata varied by source and participant and was provided uncurated.

Comment on this clone: Its specific antigen is unknown. Base-call qualities are not available, and no considerably larger clone is one nucleotide away.

The immunoSEQ Assay, a bias-controlled multiplex PCR, was used to amplify TCRbeta CDR3 regions from genomic DNA. From the authors' description of their analysis: Within the assay, amplification of reference gene primers was used to estimate how many nucleated cells each sample contained. To quantify the absolute abundance of each unique TCRbeta CDR3 rearrangement, sequence reads were collapsed and filtered. For each sample, productive Simpson clonality was calculated by taking the square root of Simpson's diversity index across productive rearrangements. TCRdb took over this immuneACCESS table, retaining in-frame rearrangements with V and J assigned. Such tables are incomplete; in checked studies, under half of the missing clones stem from an unresolved V gene, and the remainder is unexplained. D and trimming were read from the DNA, whereas the V and J calls and clone size are those reported in that table. This sample has approximately 100,000 clones in its table, and 70% to 90% of those were observed once. About 6.5% of the sample comes from the top ten.

Trimming leaves V shorter by 5 bases and J shorter by 1 base, with the junction holding 5 bases beyond the gene matches. According to the germline V gene, CDR1 reads SGDLS and CDR2 reads YYNGEE. The CDR3 measures 14 amino acids from cysteine to phenylalanine. The retained sequence is limited to the CDR3, 42 bases, with the frame set at the first base. Each collaborating institution followed its own protocols to collect whole blood in K2EDTA tubes. For TCRbeta analysis, collaborator samples were shipped as frozen whole blood, as isolated PBMCs, or as DNA extracted from either sample type. The rearranged chain carries TRBV9 and TRBJ1-1, with 7 middle bases fitting TRBD1. This TCR came from a woman in her sixties or seventies with acute or convalescent COVID-19. Sequenced material: peripheral blood. CDR3 loop: CASRSGTANTEAFF. At the DNA level, the sequence is TGTGCCAGCAGATCCGGGACAGCGAACACTGAAGCTTTCTTT. The entire variable domain, with the stretches around the CDR3 drawn from the reference TRBV9 and TRBJ1-1 proteins, is DSGVTQTPKHLITATGQRVTLRCSPRSGDLSVYWYQQSLDQGLQFLIQYYNGEERAKGNILERFSAQQFPDLHSELNLSSLELGDSALYFCASRSGTANTEAFFGQGTRLTVV.